These 12 T cell receptor beta chains were all obtained from the same sample, sequenced in a study of blood T cell repertoires in COVID-19. Sequencing used immunoSEQ multiplex PCR; TCRdb keeps in-frame clones, though not all of them. The top ten hold approximately 15% of the sample, which has roughly 60,000 clones, over 75% seen once. The sample comprised peripheral blood. The receptor source for this set is a man of 80 years or more with acute or convalescent COVID-19.

This clone was detected only a few times. The chain employs TRBV6-5 and TRBJ1-5; 8 positions agree with TRBD1. V lost 7 bases to trimming and J lost 1 base; unmatched junction nucleotides: 6. Germline loops: CDR1 MNHEY, CDR2 SVGAGI. This CDR3 has 15 residues. The CDR3 sequence: CASKDREWSNQPQHF. The DNA for the CDR3 is TGTGCCAGCAAGGACAGGGAGTGGAGCAATCAGCCCCAGCATTTT.

The chain combines TRBV5-1 with TRBJ2-2; D uncertain. The CDR3 is made up of 12 amino acids. V was cut by 2 bases and J by 5 bases, with 4 bases left in between. The germline CDR1 and CDR2 sequences are SGHRS and YFSETQ. The CDR3 sequence is CASSLLTGELFF. The CDR3 DNA reads as TGCGCCAGCAGCTTACTAACCGGGGAGCTGTTTTTT.

The chain is built from TRBV21-1 and TRBJ2-7; the table's D call of TRBD2 was not tested on the DNA. TRBV21-1 is termed a pseudogene. The CDR3 contains 15 residues. In DNA, the CDR3 is TGTGCCAGCAGCAAAGCAACCCAGCGGGGTAACGAGCAGTACTTC. This sequence encodes CASSKATQRGNEQYF.

J is TRBJ1-5 and V is TRBV6-5, with a weak D call TRBD1 (6 bases). CDR1 and CDR2 (germline): MNHEY, SVGAGI. CDR3 length: 14 residues. Trimming took off 6 bases at V and 6 bases at J, with 15 bases between the two ends. In nucleotides, the CDR3 is TGTGCCAGCAGCGGGGGGGCAGGGGCTCAGCCCCAGCATTTT. Translated: CASSGGAGAQPQHF.

V usage is TRBV11-1 and J usage is TRBJ2-3, with D perhaps TRBD2 (6 bases). Trimming removed 5 bases at V and 0 bases at J, with 12 bases between. CDR1 is SGHAT and CDR2 is FQDESV in the germline V gene (reference sequence). The CDR3 consists of 15 residues. Here the CDR3 DNA reads TGTGCCAGCAGCGCCCTAGCGTCTAGCACAGATACGCAGTATTTT. It yields the protein CASSALASSTDTQYF.

The rearrangement uses TRBV5-1 and TRBJ2-3; TRBD1 matches at 12 bases. With V trimmed by 0 bases and J by 4 bases, 3 bases remained unmatched. Germline V gene lookup returns CDR1 SGHRS and CDR2 YFSETQ. This CDR3 is 16 amino acids long. DNA of the CDR3: TGCGCCAGCAGCTTGGCAGGGACAGGGGGCGCAGATACGCAGTATTTT. Its protein is CASSLAGTGGADTQYF.

The chain is built from TRBV20-1 and TRBJ2-1; no reliable D call. Looked up from germline, CDR1 is DFQATT and CDR2 is SNEGSKA (reference sequence). The V and J ends lost 3 bases and 9 bases respectively, with 9 bases between them. The CDR3 runs 11 residues. Here the CDR3 reads CSASKVGEQFF. CDR3 bases: TGCAGTGCTAGTAAAGTCGGTGAGCAGTTCTTC.

This clone has a handful of counts. This chain uses TRBV7-6 with TRBJ2-5, with 9 bases that match TRBD1. From germline, CDR1 is SGHVS and CDR2 FNYEAQ. The CDR3 is made up of 16 amino acids. J gave up 0 bases and V 7 bases, and 9 bases lay outside the gene matches. CDR3 protein: CASTIGTGSYQETQYF. The DNA of the CDR3 is TGTGCCAGCACCATTGGGACAGGGTCGTACCAAGAGACCCAGTACTTC.

The J gene is TRBJ2-7, the V gene TRBV9, with TRBD1 identical over 7 bases. The CDR3 spans 16 residues. Germline V gene sequence: CDR1 SGDLS, CDR2 YYNGEE. V lost 0 bases and J lost 0; bases outside the gene matches: 6. This CDR3 is CASSVGGTVSSYEQYF. Here the CDR3 DNA reads TGTGCCAGCAGCGTAGGAGGGACAGTCAGCTCCTACGAGCAGTACTTC.

The chain is built from TRBV4-2 and TRBJ2-3; D is perhaps TRBD1 (5 bases). CDR3 length: 15 amino acids. In germline, CDR1 is LGHNA, CDR2 YNFKEQ. Trimming cost V 1 base and J 6 bases, with 14 bases left between them. The CDR3 bases are TGTGCCAGCAGCCAAGTGCACAGTACAGGCGATACGCAGTATTTT. Its protein is CASSQVHSTGDTQYF.

The gene calls are TRBV11-2 and TRBJ2-1; D might be TRBD2 (5 bases). V lost 1 base and J 0 bases, leaving 16 bases between the germline ends. The CDR3 runs to 18 residues. CDR1 and CDR2 from the germline V gene are SGHAT and FQNNGV. The CDR3, as DNA: TGTGCCAGCAGCTTAGGAAGTGGGAGAGGAAGCTCCTACAATGAGCAGTTCTTC. It codes for CASSLGSGRGSSYNEQFF.

The rearrangement joins TRBV2 to TRBJ1-4, with 9 bases identical to TRBD1. Germline V lookup: CDR1 SNHLY, CDR2 FYNNEI. With 1 base clipped from V and 8 bases from J, the junction kept 5 bases outside the gene matches. The CDR3 is 15 amino acids. The CDR3 DNA follows: TGTGCCAGCAGTGAAGGGACAGGGGCGAGGGAAAAACTGTTTTTT. Translation: CASSEGTGAREKLFF.